The rows below give T cell receptor beta chains drawn from one sample of a study of cytomegalovirus exposure and HLA in healthy donors. Only in-frame clones appear in the TCRdb table, and some are missing; sequencing was by immunoSEQ multiplex PCR. The sample holds approximately 300,000 clones; 80% are singletons and the top ten take over 0.3%. The sample consisted of PBMCs. The receptors come from a girl aged 2 to 9 in good health and CMV-seronegative. The CDR3 runs from the conserved cysteine through the conserved F or W. The order of the fields is V gene, D gene, clone size, J gene, CDR3 DNA, CDR3 protein. A D gene is named only where the DNA matches it firmly. Clone size is given for some rows only: seen once, a few or many times, or a class if the clone is expanded.

v_gene: TRBV4-1; d_gene: TRBD2; abundance: NA; j_gene: TRBJ2-7; CDR3nt: TGCGCCAGCAGCCAAGTTACTAGCGGGATTTACGAGCAGTACTTC; CDR3aa: CASSQVTSGIYEQYF
v_gene: TRBV9; d_gene: NA; abundance: NA; j_gene: TRBJ1-4; CDR3nt: TGTGCCAGCAGCCCCTTTCAGGGTTATTCTCCCGCAACTAATGAAAAACTGTTTTTT; CDR3aa: CASSPFQGYSPATNEKLFF
v_gene: TRBV27; d_gene: NA; abundance: NA; j_gene: TRBJ2-7; CDR3nt: TGTGCCAGCAGTCCGGCCGGGACTCGCGCCTACGAGCAGTACTTC; CDR3aa: CASSPAGTRAYEQYF
v_gene: TRBV2; d_gene: NA; abundance: NA; j_gene: TRBJ1-4; CDR3nt: TGTGCCAGCAACAAGGGAGGAGGTGAAAAACTGTTTTTT; CDR3aa: CASNKGGGEKLFF
v_gene: TRBV18; d_gene: NA; abundance: NA; j_gene: TRBJ1-5; CDR3nt: TGTGCCAGCTCACCACTACAGGGCTTGAGCAATCAGCCCCAGCATTTT; CDR3aa: CASSPLQGLSNQPQHF
v_gene: TRBV4-1; d_gene: NA; abundance: NA; j_gene: TRBJ2-1; CDR3nt: TGCGCCAGCAGCCTAGCAGATTACAATGAGCAGTTCTTC; CDR3aa: CASSLADYNEQFF
v_gene: TRBV2; d_gene: TRBD2; abundance: NA; j_gene: TRBJ2-7; CDR3nt: TGTGCCAGCAGCGGACTAGTCCCCTACGAGCAGTACTTC; CDR3aa: CASSGLVPYEQYF
v_gene: TRBV27; d_gene: NA; abundance: NA; j_gene: TRBJ1-4; CDR3nt: TGTGCCAGCGGTTTTACTCCTGAAAAACTGTTTTTT; CDR3aa: CASGFTPEKLFF
v_gene: TRBV28; d_gene: TRBD1; abundance: NA; j_gene: TRBJ1-4; CDR3nt: TGTGCCAGCAGTAGTACAGGGGGCTCTGAAAAACTGTTTTTT; CDR3aa: CASSSTGGSEKLFF
v_gene: TRBV6-5; d_gene: NA; abundance: NA; j_gene: TRBJ1-5; CDR3nt: TGTGCCAGCAGCCCCGTCGGGGGGGCTCAGCCCCAGCATTTT; CDR3aa: CASSPVGGAQPQHF
v_gene: TRBV7-2; d_gene: TRBD2; abundance: NA; j_gene: TRBJ2-3; CDR3nt: TGTGCCAGCAGCTTAGGCGGGGGGGTGGATACGCAGTATTTT; CDR3aa: CASSLGGGVDTQYF
v_gene: TRBV20-1; d_gene: NA; abundance: few; j_gene: TRBJ2-7; CDR3nt: TGCAGTGCAGGGTCCAGGAGCGGGCAGTACTTC; CDR3aa: CSAGSRSGQYF
v_gene: TRBV5-6; d_gene: NA; abundance: few; j_gene: TRBJ2-7; CDR3nt: TGTGCCAGCAGCTCGAGCTCCTACGAGCAGTACTTC; CDR3aa: CASSSSSYEQYF
v_gene: TRBV19; d_gene: TRBD1; abundance: NA; j_gene: TRBJ1-2; CDR3nt: TGTGCCAGTTCCCCTCACGGGACAGGAACCTATGGCTACACCTTC; CDR3aa: CASSPHGTGTYGYTF
v_gene: TRBV6-1; d_gene: NA; abundance: few; j_gene: TRBJ1-4; CDR3nt: TGTGCCAGCAGTGAAGCTATCACAACAACTAATGAAAAACTGTTTTTT; CDR3aa: CASSEAITTTNEKLFF
v_gene: TRBV5-1; d_gene: TRBD2; abundance: NA; j_gene: TRBJ2-7; CDR3nt: TGCGCCAGCAGCTTGGGGTTGGGACTAGCGGATACCTACGAGCAGTACTTC; CDR3aa: CASSLGLGLADTYEQYF
v_gene: TRBV5-1; d_gene: NA; abundance: NA; j_gene: TRBJ2-7; CDR3nt: TGCGCCAGCAGCTCCCGGGGGAACTACGAGCAGTACTTC; CDR3aa: CASSSRGNYEQYF
v_gene: TRBV6-1; d_gene: NA; abundance: NA; j_gene: TRBJ1-2; CDR3nt: TGTGCCAGCAGTACAGGGACTAGATATGGCTACACCTTC; CDR3aa: CASSTGTRYGYTF
v_gene: TRBV13; d_gene: NA; abundance: NA; j_gene: TRBJ2-3; CDR3nt: TGTGCCAGCAGCTTCGCAGATACGCAGTATTTT; CDR3aa: CASSFADTQYF
v_gene: TRBV28; d_gene: TRBD2; abundance: few; j_gene: TRBJ2-1; CDR3nt: TGTGCCAGCAGTATAACTAGCGGGGGGACTAATGAGCAGTTCTTC; CDR3aa: CASSITSGGTNEQFF
v_gene: TRBV4-1; d_gene: NA; abundance: NA; j_gene: TRBJ2-1; CDR3nt: TGCGCCAGCAGCCAGGACAGCGTTAATGAGCAGTTCTTC; CDR3aa: CASSQDSVNEQFF
v_gene: TRBV19; d_gene: NA; abundance: NA; j_gene: TRBJ2-2; CDR3nt: TGTGCCAGTAGAGTAGACAGACGCGGGGAGCTGTTTTTT; CDR3aa: CASRVDRRGELFF
v_gene: TRBV2; d_gene: TRBD1; abundance: NA; j_gene: TRBJ1-2; CDR3nt: TGTGTCACAGGGGGAGGGGGACCCTATGGCTACACCTTC; CDR3aa: CVTGGGGPYGYTF
v_gene: TRBV4-1; d_gene: TRBD1; abundance: NA; j_gene: TRBJ1-6; CDR3nt: TGCGCCAGCAGCCAATTCAGGGGGCGCTTCTTAACTTCACCCCTCCACTTT; CDR3aa: CASSQFRGRFLTSPLHF
v_gene: TRBV28; d_gene: TRBD2; abundance: NA; j_gene: TRBJ2-1; CDR3nt: TGTGCCGGGTCTAGCGGGGGGAATGAGCAGTTCTTC; CDR3aa: CAGSSGGNEQFF
v_gene: TRBV5-8; d_gene: NA; abundance: NA; j_gene: TRBJ1-5; CDR3nt: TGTGCCAGCAGCTTCCGGGGTAGCAATCAGCCCCAGCATTTT; CDR3aa: CASSFRGSNQPQHF
v_gene: TRBV10-3; d_gene: NA; abundance: NA; j_gene: TRBJ1-5; CDR3nt: TGTGCCATCAGTACGGACAGTTTGAAGCATCAGCCCCAGCATTTT; CDR3aa: CAISTDSLKHQPQHF
v_gene: TRBV6-1; d_gene: NA; abundance: NA; j_gene: TRBJ1-2; CDR3nt: TGTGCCAGCGGGAGGCACTATGGCTACACCTTC; CDR3aa: CASGRHYGYTF
v_gene: TRBV11-2; d_gene: NA; abundance: NA; j_gene: TRBJ2-3; CDR3nt: TGTGCCAGCAGCTTCCTACAGACAGCGGGTGGTACGCAGTATTTT; CDR3aa: CASSFLQTAGGTQYF
v_gene: TRBV18; d_gene: NA; abundance: NA; j_gene: TRBJ2-1; CDR3nt: TGTGCCAGCTCACCACCGTCCAGGGAAAGGCAAAATGAGCAGTTCTTC; CDR3aa: CASSPPSRERQNEQFF
v_gene: TRBV18; d_gene: TRBD1; abundance: NA; j_gene: TRBJ1-2; CDR3nt: TGTGCCAGCTCACCCGACAGGGATTATGGCTACACCTTC; CDR3aa: CASSPDRDYGYTF
v_gene: TRBV9; d_gene: TRBD2; abundance: NA; j_gene: TRBJ2-5; CDR3nt: TGTGCCAGCAGCGTAGCTAGTCTAGCGGGGCTAGAGACCCAGTACTTC; CDR3aa: CASSVASLAGLETQYF
v_gene: TRBV6-5; d_gene: NA; abundance: NA; j_gene: TRBJ1-4; CDR3nt: TGTGCCAGCAGTTCGGAGGCAACTAATGAAAAACTGTTTTTT; CDR3aa: CASSSEATNEKLFF
v_gene: TRBV20-1; d_gene: NA; abundance: NA; j_gene: TRBJ1-2; CDR3nt: TGCAGTGGGACATATGGCTACACCTTC; CDR3aa: CSGTYGYTF
v_gene: TRBV7-8; d_gene: NA; abundance: NA; j_gene: TRBJ2-3; CDR3nt: TGTGCCAGCAGCTTAGTAAGACTCACAGATACGCAGTATTTT; CDR3aa: CASSLVRLTDTQYF
v_gene: TRBV27; d_gene: NA; abundance: NA; j_gene: TRBJ2-2; CDR3nt: TGTGCCAGCAGTTTGGTTCTTTCGTCTACTGCCGGGGAGCTGTTTTTT; CDR3aa: CASSLVLSSTAGELFF
v_gene: TRBV30; d_gene: NA; abundance: once; j_gene: TRBJ1-6; CDR3nt: TGTGCCTGGAAAGGGACTGCCAATTCACCCCTCCACTTT; CDR3aa: CAWKGTANSPLHF
v_gene: TRBV5-1; d_gene: TRBD2; abundance: NA; j_gene: TRBJ2-1; CDR3nt: TGCGCCAGCAGCGTGGGACTAGCGGGCTACAATGAGCAGTTCTTC; CDR3aa: CASSVGLAGYNEQFF
v_gene: TRBV6-1; d_gene: NA; abundance: NA; j_gene: TRBJ1-1; CDR3nt: TGTGCCAGCAGTGACAGGATTCTGAACACTGAAGCTTTCTTT; CDR3aa: CASSDRILNTEAFF
v_gene: TRBV2; d_gene: NA; abundance: NA; j_gene: TRBJ1-2; CDR3nt: TGTGCCAGCAATCAGGGGAACTATGGCTACACCTTC; CDR3aa: CASNQGNYGYTF